The subject of this entry is one T cell receptor beta chain. Its cognate antigen is unknown. The sample originates from a study of identifying expanded T cells in peripheral blood. Here immunoSEQ multiplex PCR was the method, and the copy in TCRdb shows in-frame clones only, minus some. The data show fewer than 85,000 clones, 84% seen once. Findings and limits, study-wide: Technical replicates showed around 1.3 changed clones; two weeks around 15; four weeks 19. Variance in clone template counts between approximately two-week samples significantly increased with total template count across all healthy donors.

The V gene's germline CDR1 is MGHRA and CDR2 YSYEKL. The length of the CDR3 is 15 residues. The V gene lost 0 bases and the J gene lost 5 bases, with 13 bases spanning the gap. During the collection period, no donor immune events like infections were recorded. Source material: blood. The V call is TRBV4-1, the J call TRBJ2-5, with D maybe TRBD1 (5 bases). This sequence originates from a person aged 18-70 years in good health. CDR3 loop: CASSQENRYQETQYF. The CDR3 DNA sequence: TGCGCCAGCAGCCAAGAGAACAGGTATCAGGAGACCCAGTACTTC.